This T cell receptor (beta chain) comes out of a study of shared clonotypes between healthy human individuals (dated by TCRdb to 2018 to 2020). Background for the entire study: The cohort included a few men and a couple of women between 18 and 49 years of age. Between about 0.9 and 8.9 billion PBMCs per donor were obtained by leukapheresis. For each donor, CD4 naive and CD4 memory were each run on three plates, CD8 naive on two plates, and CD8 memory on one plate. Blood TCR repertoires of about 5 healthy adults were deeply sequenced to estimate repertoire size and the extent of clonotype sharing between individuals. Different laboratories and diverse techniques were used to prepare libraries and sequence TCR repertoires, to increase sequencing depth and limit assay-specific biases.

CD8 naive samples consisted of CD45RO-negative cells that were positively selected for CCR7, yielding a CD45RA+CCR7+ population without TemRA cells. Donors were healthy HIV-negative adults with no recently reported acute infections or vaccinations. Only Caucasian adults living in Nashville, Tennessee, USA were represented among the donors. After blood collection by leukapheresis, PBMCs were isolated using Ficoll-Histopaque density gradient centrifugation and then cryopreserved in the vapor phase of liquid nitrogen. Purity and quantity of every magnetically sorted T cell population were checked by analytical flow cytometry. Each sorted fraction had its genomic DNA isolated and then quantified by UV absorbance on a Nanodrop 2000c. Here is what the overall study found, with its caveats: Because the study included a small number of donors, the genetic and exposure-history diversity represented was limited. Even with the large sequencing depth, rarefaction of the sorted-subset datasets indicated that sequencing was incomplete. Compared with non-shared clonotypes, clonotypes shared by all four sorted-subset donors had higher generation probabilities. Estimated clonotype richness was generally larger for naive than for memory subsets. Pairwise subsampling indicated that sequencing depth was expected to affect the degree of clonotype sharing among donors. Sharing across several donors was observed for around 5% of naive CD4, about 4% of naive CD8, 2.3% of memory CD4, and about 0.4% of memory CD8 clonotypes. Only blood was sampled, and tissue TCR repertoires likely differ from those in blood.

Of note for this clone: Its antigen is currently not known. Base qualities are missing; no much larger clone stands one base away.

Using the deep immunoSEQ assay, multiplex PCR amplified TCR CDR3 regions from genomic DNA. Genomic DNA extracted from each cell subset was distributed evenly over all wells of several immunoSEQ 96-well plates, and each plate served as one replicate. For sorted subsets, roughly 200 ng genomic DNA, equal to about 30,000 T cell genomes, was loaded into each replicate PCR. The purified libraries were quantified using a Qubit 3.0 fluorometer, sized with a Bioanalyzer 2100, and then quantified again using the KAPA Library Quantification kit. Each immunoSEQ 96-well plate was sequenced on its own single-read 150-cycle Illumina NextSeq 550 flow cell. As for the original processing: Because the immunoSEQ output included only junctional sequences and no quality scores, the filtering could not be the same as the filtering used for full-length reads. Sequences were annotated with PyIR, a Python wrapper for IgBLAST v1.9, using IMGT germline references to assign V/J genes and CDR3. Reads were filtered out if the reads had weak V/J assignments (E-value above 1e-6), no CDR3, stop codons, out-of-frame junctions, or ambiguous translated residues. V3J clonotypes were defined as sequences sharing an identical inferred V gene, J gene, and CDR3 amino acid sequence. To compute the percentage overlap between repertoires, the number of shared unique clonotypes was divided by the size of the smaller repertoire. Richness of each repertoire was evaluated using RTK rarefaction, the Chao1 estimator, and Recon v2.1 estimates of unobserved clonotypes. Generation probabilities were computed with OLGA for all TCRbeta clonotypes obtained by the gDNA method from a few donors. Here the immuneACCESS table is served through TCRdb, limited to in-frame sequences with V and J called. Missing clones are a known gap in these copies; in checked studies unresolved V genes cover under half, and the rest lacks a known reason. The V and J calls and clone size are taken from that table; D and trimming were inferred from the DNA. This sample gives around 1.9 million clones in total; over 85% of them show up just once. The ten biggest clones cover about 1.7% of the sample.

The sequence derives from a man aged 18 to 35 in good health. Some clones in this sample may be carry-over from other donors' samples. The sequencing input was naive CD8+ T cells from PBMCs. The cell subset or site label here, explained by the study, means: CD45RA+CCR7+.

The DNA sequence reads TGTGCCAGCAGCTCAAGCGGGAGTGCTACAGATACGCAGTATTTT. Translation gives CASSSSGSATDTQYF. In this chain, TRBV9 is recombined with TRBJ2-3, and TRBD2 aligns with 8 junction nucleotides. For this chain, trimming is 4 bases at the V end and 3 bases at the J end, and the number of junction bases without a gene match is 7. From the cysteine through the phenylalanine, the CDR3 covers 15 amino acids. Solely the CDR3 DNA is kept, with 45 bases framed from the first base. The germline V gene specifies SGDLS as CDR1 and YYNGEE as CDR2.